This T cell receptor beta chain comes out of a study of blood T cell repertoires in COVID-19. Whole-study context: Samples taken during acute and convalescent COVID-19 were collected in the United States, Italy and Spain. PBMCs, B-cell-depleted T cells, or T cells provided the cDNA or gDNA that made up the material.

Sequencing was performed with immunoSEQ multiplex PCR; in TCRdb, only in-frame clones are kept and a portion is missing. The data show about 360,000 clones, approximately 86% seen once. Clinical history reported by participants formed the basis on which cohorts were assigned. In germline, CDR1 is KGHSH, CDR2 LQKENI. The CDR3 runs 13 residues. With 3 bases removed from V and 6 bases from J, the gap between germline ends came to 12 bases. The sequence derives from a woman in her 40s with acute COVID-19. The gene calls are TRBV18 and TRBJ2-7, with D possibly being TRBD2 (5 bases). What was sequenced was PBMCs or T cells enriched from blood (not recorded which). CDR3 nucleotides: TGTGCCAGCTCACCTAATGTTGAGGGCGAGCAGTACTTC. Residues: CASSPNVEGEQYF.